These 32 T cell receptor beta chains were all obtained from the same sample, sequenced in a study of T cell repertoires in cytomegalovirus infection (dated by TCRdb to between 2018 and 2020). Sequencing instrument: Illumina HiSeq 1500. TCRdb reworked the public reads: Q25 trimming with fastp, MiXCR clone assembly, productive beta chains retained. Each CDR3 protein gets just one entry, which takes the most common genes and DNA from the rows behind it. The sample records 150,000 to 200,000 distinct CDR3 sequences, approximately 30% of which are singletons. The top ten clones comprise approximately 30% of the sample. Sequences were obtained from PBMCs. Receptors originate from a human donor in good health (CMV status not recorded). Some clones in this sample may be carry-over from other donors' samples.

CDR3 sequence reads: CAISESGRGNEQFF. Written as DNA, the CDR3 is TGTGCCATCAGTGAGTCGGGGAGAGGGAATGAGCAGTTCTTC. This rearrangement joins TRBV10-3 to TRBJ2-1; D might be TRBD2 (5 bases). V lost 0 bases and J 7 bases, leaving 10 bases between the germline ends. The CDR3 contains 14 residues. Germline assignment: CDR1 ENHRY and CDR2 SYGVKD.

This clonotype was counted between two and nine times. The V call is TRBV29-1, the J call TRBJ2-7; TRBD2 aligns across 7 bases. CDR1 SQVTM and CDR2 ANQGSEA come from the germline V gene. J lost 6 bases, V lost 1 base, and 6 bases had no gene match. CDR3 length equals 13 residues. The CDR3 region has the DNA TGCAGCGTTGAAGGTGTCCCGGGGGGCGAGCAGTACTTC. Protein sequence: CSVEGVPGGEQYF.

This chain joins TRBV29-1 and TRBJ2-2; either TRBD1 or TRBD2 may supply D (7 bases each). The germline CDR1 and CDR2 sequences are SQVTM and ANQGSEA. The CDR3 has 14 amino acids. The V end was cut by 6 bases, the J end by 5 bases, with 16 bases between. CDR3 coding DNA: TGCAGCGTCGGGGAGGGGGCTGGAACCGGGGAGCTGTTTTTT. Its protein product is CSVGEGAGTGELFF.

V is TRBV15 and J is TRBJ1-5; D not resolved. CDR1 and CDR2 (germline): LNHNV, YYDKDF (reference sequence). The length of the CDR3 is 15 residues. Trimming stripped 2 bases from V and 3 bases from J, with 11 bases between. CDR3 region: CATSRPGGNNQPQHF. For the CDR3, the DNA is TGTGCCACCAGCAGACCCGGTGGTAACAATCAGCCCCAGCATTTT.

There are a few counts of this clonotype. This chain connects TRBV10-1 to TRBJ2-6; the D gene could be TRBD1 or TRBD2 (5 bases each). Looked up from germline, CDR1 is WNHNN and CDR2 is SYGVQD (reference sequence). The CDR3 is made up of 17 amino acids. Trimming cost V 2 bases and J 0 bases, with 11 bases left between them. DNA of the CDR3: TGCGCCAGCAGTGAGGCCAGGGACCCCTCTGGGGCCAACGTCCTGACTTTC. Translation gives CASSEARDPSGANVLTF.

The chain carries TRBV11-2 and TRBJ2-5; D uncertain. The CDR3 length is 17 residues. V lost 5 bases, J lost 2 bases, and 21 bases lay in between. CDR1 SGHAT and CDR2 FQNNGV come from the germline V gene. In nucleotides, the CDR3 is TGTGCCAGCAGCCCGCCGTGGCGATCGCCGCCTCAAGAGACCCAGTACTTC. Translation gives CASSPPWRSPPQETQYF.

The V call is TRBV20-1, the J call TRBJ2-7; 8 nucleotides line up with TRBD1. V dropped 3 bases and J dropped 4; count of bases not matched to a gene: 8. CDR1 is DFQATT and CDR2 is SNEGSKA in the germline V gene (reference sequence). The CDR3 has 14 amino acids. CDR3 region: CSASRAGGRYEQYF. The CDR3, as DNA: TGCAGTGCTAGTCGGGCAGGGGGCCGATACGAGCAGTACTTC.

This clonotype has more than one count but fewer than ten. This sequence joins TRBV20-1 and TRBJ1-2, with a tentative D call TRBD1 (5 bases). The germline V gene has CDR1 DFQATT and CDR2 SNEGSKA (reference sequence). Trimming cost V 8 bases and J 7 bases, with 26 bases left between them. The CDR3 runs to 15 residues. CDR3 residues: CSSRDVRGAHSGYTF. For the CDR3, the DNA is TGCAGTTCCCGGGACGTTCGAGGGGCCCATAGTGGCTACACCTTC.

This clonotype was recorded at least ten times. V usage is TRBV7-3 and J usage is TRBJ1-1; tentatively, D is TRBD1 (6 bases). V gave up 5 bases and J gave up 5 bases, with 18 bases separating them. Per the germline V gene, CDR1 is SGHTA and CDR2 is FQGTGA. This CDR3 comprises 15 residues. The CDR3 nucleotides are TGTGCCAGCAGCCTCGATAGGCTCAGGGGTACTGAAGCTTTCTTT. Translation: CASSLDRLRGTEAFF.

This clonotype was seen a few times. The V gene is TRBV25-1, the J gene TRBJ2-1, with 8 bases identical to TRBD2. The length of the CDR3 is 16 residues. V lost 6 bases and J lost 0; bases outside the gene matches: 7. Germline V gene data show CDR1 as MGHDK and CDR2 as SYGVNS. The CDR3 DNA is TGTGCCAGCAGCCTTCGGGGGGGTAGCTCCTACAATGAGCAGTTCTTC. This encodes CASSLRGGSSYNEQFF.

The sample holds many counts of this clonotype. The rearrangement joins TRBV7-2 to TRBJ1-5; a weak D match, TRBD1 (5 bases). The CDR3 is made up of 13 amino acids. CDR1 is SGHTA and CDR2 is FQGNSA in the germline V gene. Trimming pared 10 bases from V and 4 bases from J, leaving 14 bases between. CDR3 region: CATSEGPNQPQHF. The CDR3, as DNA: TGTGCCACCTCGGAGGGGCCTAATCAGCCCCAGCATTTT.

This chain connects TRBV29-1 to TRBJ1-5, with 8 bases identical to TRBD1. V shed 4 bases and J 3 bases; nucleotides not matched to a gene: 2. CDR1 and CDR2 from the germline V gene are SQVTM and ANQGSEA. The CDR3 sequence is 13 residues long. The CDR3 nucleotides read TGCAGCGTTGGGACAGGGATCAATCAGCCCCAGCATTTT. Its protein product is CSVGTGINQPQHF.

As for this clonotype: One base away lies a much larger clone, so this may be a sequencing read error. J is TRBJ2-2 and V is TRBV4-1, with D maybe TRBD2 (7 bases). V lost 6 bases and J lost 0, with 14 bases in between. In germline, CDR1 is MGHRA, CDR2 YSYEKL. This CDR3 region has 16 residues. CDR3 protein: CASRQGGGANTGELFF. CDR3 DNA: TGCGCCAGCAGGCAGGGCGGGGGCGCGAACACCGGGGAGCTGTTTTTT.

This clonotype was counted ten times or more. The chain recombines TRBV7-2 with TRBJ1-1; 7 bases agree with TRBD1. Germline lookup yields CDR1 SGHTA and CDR2 FQGNSA. The CDR3 is 14 residues long. V was clipped by 6 bases and J by 3 bases; unmatched bases: 7. The CDR3 DNA sequence: TGTGCCAGCAGTCGACAGGGTTGGGACACTGAAGCTTTCTTT. The encoded protein is CASSRQGWDTEAFF.

J is TRBJ1-1 and V is TRBV6-5; 8 nucleotides agree with TRBD1. V shed 5 bases and J 6 bases; nucleotides not matched to a gene: 8. The CDR3 has 14 amino acids. Germline V gene lookup returns CDR1 MNHEY and CDR2 SVGAGI. CDR3 nucleotide sequence: TGTGCCAGCAGTCCGCGGACAGGGAAGGCTGAAGCTTTCTTT. This translates into CASSPRTGKAEAFF.

This sequence joins TRBV4-1 and TRBJ1-2; possible D gene TRBD1, 6 bases. CDR1 and CDR2 from the germline V gene are MGHRA and YSYEKL. The CDR3 length is 17 residues. Trimming removed 0 bases from V and 6 bases from J, with 20 bases in between. CDR3: CASSQESSAGTRHGYTF. The CDR3 DNA reads as TGCGCCAGCAGCCAAGAAAGCTCGGCCGGGACACGCCATGGCTACACCTTC.

With respect to this clonotype: A much larger clone differs by one base, so this may be a read error. The CDR3: CTSTTGASGGRSSYNEQFF. The CDR3 DNA reads TGTACCAGCACTACAGGGGCTAGCGGGGGGCGTAGCTCCTACAATGAGCAGTTCTTC. This chain uses TRBV7-2 with TRBJ2-1; TRBD2 matches at 11 bases. V dropped 7 bases and J dropped 0; count of bases not matched to a gene: 14. The CDR3 runs to 19 residues. CDR1 is SGHTA, CDR2 FQGNSA, per germline.

J is TRBJ1-2 and V is TRBV6-2 or TRBV6-3; D gene unclear. There are 17 residues in the CDR3. V dropped 0 bases and J dropped 4 bases, with 18 bases sitting between them. Germline-derived CDR1 and CDR2 are MNHEY and SVGEGT. CDR3 nucleotides: TGTGCCAGCAGTTACTCGGCGGTCCACCATACTACCTATGGCTACACCTTC. Protein product: CASSYSAVHHTTYGYTF.

This clonotype was found a few times. This chain links TRBV7-6 with TRBJ2-1; no definite D call. This CDR3 has 12 residues. Per germline, CDR1 SGHVS and CDR2 FNYEAQ. Trimming pared 5 bases from V and 10 bases from J, leaving 12 bases between. The CDR3 nucleotides are TGTGCCAGCAGCCCCTCCTGGGAAGAGCAGTTCTTC. It encodes CASSPSWEEQFF.

This clonotype has ten or more counts. The chain links TRBV7-2 to TRBJ1-1; D gene ambiguous. The CDR3 extends over 14 amino acids. Germline loops: CDR1 SGHTA, CDR2 FQGNSA. V was cut by 2 bases and J by 1 base, with 8 bases left in between. CDR3 region: CASSLTLQNTEAFF. The DNA for the CDR3 is TGTGCCAGCAGCTTAACCCTTCAGAACACTGAAGCTTTCTTT.

The chain uses TRBV3-1 and TRBJ1-2; D perhaps matches TRBD1 (5 bases). Germline values: CDR1 LGHDT, CDR2 YNNKEL (reference sequence). This CDR3 is 17 amino acids long. Trimming removed 3 bases at V and 2 bases at J, with 19 bases between. CDR3 nucleotide sequence: TGTGCCAGCAGCCATCCTAACGACAGAAAACTCAACTATGGCTACACCTTC. It codes for CASSHPNDRKLNYGYTF.

The chain has TRBV5-5 and TRBJ2-7, with a weak D call TRBD1 (5 bases). Germline-derived CDR1 and CDR2 are SGHKS and YYEKEE (reference sequence). V gave up 5 bases and J gave up 0 bases, with 15 bases separating them. The CDR3 covers 15 residues. CDR3: CASSLTGPSSYEQYF. Written as DNA, the CDR3 is TGTGCCAGCAGTTTAACAGGACCTAGCTCCTACGAGCAGTACTTC.

The chain joins TRBV4-3 to TRBJ2-7, with 7 nucleotides matching TRBD2. This CDR3 region has 16 residues. J was trimmed by 5 bases and V by 0 bases; bases with no gene match: 10. Germline V gene lookup returns CDR1 LGHNA and CDR2 YSLEER. Here the CDR3 DNA reads TGCGCCAGCAGCCAAGAGGTGACTCCCCGGGGGGACGAGCAGTACTTC. It yields the protein CASSQEVTPRGDEQYF.

This clonotype was seen more than once but under ten times. This sequence joins TRBV7-2 and TRBJ2-7; a weak D match, TRBD1 (5 bases). The CDR3 is 15 residues long. The germline V gene encodes CDR1 SGHTA and CDR2 FQGNSA. V lost 4 bases to trimming and J lost 4 bases, with 17 bases between them. The CDR3 coding sequence is TGTGCCAGCAGCTCTACAGGAAGGGGTCGGTACGAGCAGTACTTC. Translation: CASSSTGRGRYEQYF.

The rearrangement links TRBV5-5 to TRBJ2-7; D tentatively reads TRBD1 or TRBD2 (5 bases each). The germline V and J ends were trimmed by 0 bases and 5 bases, with 9 bases remaining between them. In germline, CDR1 is SGHKS, CDR2 YYEKEE (reference sequence). The CDR3 spans 13 residues. CDR3 residues: CASSLDLGHEQYF. CDR3 DNA: TGTGCCAGCAGCTTGGATTTGGGACACGAGCAGTACTTC.

This clonotype was observed at least ten times. The genes are TRBV12-3 or TRBV12-4 and TRBJ2-1; D may match TRBD1 or TRBD2 (5 bases each). The CDR3 covers 14 residues. Trimming shortened V by 7 bases and J by 7 bases, and 17 bases separated the two germline ends. CDR3 nucleotides: TGTGCCAGCAATGACGAGGGCCAGGGTAATGAGCAGTTCTTC. Amino acids: CASNDEGQGNEQFF.

This clonotype was counted only a few times. This rearrangement joins TRBV7-2 to TRBJ1-2, with a weak D call TRBD1 (5 bases). Per germline, CDR1 SGHTA and CDR2 FQGNSA. The CDR3 length is 13 residues. The V gene lost 5 bases and the J gene lost 2 bases, with 9 bases spanning the gap. CDR3 residues: CASSRGGNYGYTF. The DNA of the CDR3 is TGTGCCAGCAGCCGCGGGGGGAACTATGGCTACACCTTC.

CDR3 sequence: CSAGGAGGNTEAFF. The CDR3 nucleotides read TGCAGTGCTGGTGGGGCAGGGGGCAACACTGAAGCTTTCTTT. The chain employs TRBV20-1 and TRBJ1-1, with 8 bases aligning to TRBD1. Germline V gene lookup returns CDR1 DFQATT and CDR2 SNEGSKA (reference sequence). V lost 5 bases to trimming and J lost 2 bases; unmatched junction nucleotides: 7. This CDR3 is built from 14 residues.

This clonotype came up a few times. V is TRBV2 and J is TRBJ1-5, with D unresolved. The V gene's germline CDR1 is SNHLY and CDR2 FYNNEI. The CDR3 covers 15 residues. V lost 4 bases and J 0 bases, leaving 10 bases between the germline ends. CDR3: CASSGGFSSNQPQHF. The CDR3 DNA is TGTGCCAGCAGTGGGGGTTTTTCTAGCAATCAGCCCCAGCATTTT.

In this sample, this clonotype turned up a few times. The V gene is TRBV5-1, the J gene TRBJ1-1, with 9 bases aligning to TRBD1. CDR3 length: 15 residues. Germline CDR1 is SGHRS and CDR2 is YFSETQ. The V segment lost 7 bases and the J segment 0 bases; nucleotides outside the gene matches: 7. The CDR3 is CASSGTGSVNTEAFF. For the CDR3, the DNA is TGCGCCAGCTCTGGGACAGGGTCGGTGAACACTGAAGCTTTCTTT.

Ten or more counts support this clonotype. This sequence joins TRBV7-2 and TRBJ2-3; D might be TRBD1 (6 bases). This CDR3 contains 14 residues. Germline V gene sequence: CDR1 SGHTA, CDR2 FQGNSA. The V end lost 4 bases, the J end lost 6 bases, and 14 bases lay between the germline ends. The CDR3 region has the DNA TGTGCCAGCAGCTCCACTTCAGGGGACGATACGCAGTATTTT. It specifies CASSSTSGDDTQYF.

J is TRBJ1-5 and V is TRBV15; no firm D call. This CDR3 contains 18 residues. Germline V gene data show CDR1 as LNHNV and CDR2 as YYDKDF (reference sequence). V lost 0 bases and J lost 7, with 22 bases in between. DNA of the CDR3: TGTGCCACCAGCAGAGAGTCGGGGAGACGGGGAAAGTGGCAGCCCCAGCATTTT. Its translation: CATSRESGRRGKWQPQHF.